The 31 T cell receptor beta chains below were found in one sample sequenced in a study of CD8 T cells in Susac syndrome. A quantity of roughly 0.5 to 1 ug RNA underwent reverse transcription using random hexamers. TCRdb independently ran MiXCR on the immunoSEQ multiplex PCR reads; one entry per CDR3 protein. This sample carries some 130,000 distinct CDR3 sequences, around 94% of them seen once, and the ten largest clones take 0.095% to 0.15%. Sequencing was performed on CD4+ T cells from PBMCs. Receptor source: a human donor with multiple sclerosis.

The chain carries TRBV27 and TRBJ2-3, with 11 bases aligning to TRBD1. Germline V lookup: CDR1 MNHEY, CDR2 SMNVEV (reference sequence). The CDR3 length is 14 residues. After removal of 4 bases from V and 4 bases from J, the junction contained 1 base not matched to a gene. The CDR3 reads CASSWGQGADTQYF. CDR3 coding DNA: TGTGCCAGCAGTTGGGGACAGGGGGCAGATACGCAGTATTTT.

The chain carries TRBV2 and TRBJ1-6, with 9 bases that match TRBD1. The V and J ends lost 4 bases and 14 bases, in that order; junction bases with no gene match: 6. Germline V gives CDR1 SNHLY, CDR2 FYNNEI. The CDR3 contains 13 residues. This CDR3 reads CASSVTDRGSLHF. In nucleotides, the CDR3 is TGTGCCAGCAGTGTAACGGACAGGGGATCCCTCCACTTT.

J is TRBJ2-7 and V is TRBV27, with 10 bases that match TRBD1. This CDR3 comprises 13 residues. J was trimmed by 9 bases and V by 3 bases; bases with no gene match: 5. CDR1 is MNHEY, CDR2 SMNVEV, per germline (reference sequence). In DNA form, the CDR3 reads TGTGCCAGCAGTTTGGGACAGGGGTTGAGGCAGTACTTC. Translated: CASSLGQGLRQYF.

This chain connects TRBV6-6 to TRBJ1-2; D not resolved. Germline-derived CDR1 and CDR2 are MNHNY and SVGAGI (reference sequence). This CDR3 spans 14 amino acids. Trimming cost V 2 bases and J 4 bases, with 11 bases left between them. CDR3 protein: CASSYVEGGYGYTF. In DNA, the CDR3 is TGTGCCAGCAGTTACGTAGAGGGCGGCTATGGCTACACCTTC.

A remark on this clonotype: At one end, the junction sequence differs from germline, possibly due to a read error. V is TRBV3-1 and J is TRBJ2-7; 12 bases are shared with TRBD2. Germline lookup yields CDR1 LGHDT and CDR2 YNNKEL (reference sequence). The CDR3 length is 17 residues. DNA for the CDR3: TGTGTCAGCAGCTCTAGGCCCAGACTAGCGGGGGCCTACGAGCAGTACTTC. The encoded protein is CVSSSRPRLAGAYEQYF.

V usage is TRBV27 and J usage is TRBJ1-2, with a tentative D call TRBD1 (5 bases). Trimming took off 9 bases at V and 2 bases at J, with 19 bases between the two ends. The CDR3 has 15 residues. Germline V gives CDR1 MNHEY, CDR2 SMNVEV (reference sequence). CDR3 residues: CARREGGAQNYGYTF. DNA for the CDR3: TGTGCCAGGCGGGAGGGAGGGGCGCAGAACTATGGCTACACCTTC.

The chain uses TRBV5-1 and TRBJ1-6; possible D gene TRBD1, 6 bases. Germline CDR1 SGHRS, CDR2 YFSETQ. The CDR3 has 15 residues. Trimming pared 6 bases from V and 8 bases from J, leaving 18 bases between. The CDR3 protein is CASKEQGSLYSPLHF. The CDR3 bases are TGCGCCAGCAAGGAACAGGGCAGCCTCTATTCACCCCTCCACTTT.

The chain uses TRBV2 and TRBJ1-1; D ambiguous. Trimming stripped 3 bases from V and 1 base from J, with 9 bases between. This CDR3 spans 14 amino acids. CDR1 and CDR2 (germline): SNHLY, FYNNEI. CDR3 sequence: CASSEREWNTEAFF. CDR3 DNA: TGTGCCAGCAGTGAGAGGGAATGGAACACTGAAGCTTTCTTT.

The V and J genes are TRBV6-2 or TRBV6-3 and TRBJ2-7, with D tentatively TRBD1 (6 bases). CDR1 is MNHEY, CDR2 SVGEGT, per germline. This CDR3 spans 14 amino acids. With 7 bases removed from V and 3 bases from J, the gap between germline ends came to 16 bases. CDR3 sequence reads: CASTEPQGLYEQYF. The CDR3 DNA reads as TGTGCCAGCACCGAGCCCCAGGGGCTCTACGAGCAGTACTTC.

The chain combines TRBV25-1 with TRBJ2-7; 8 bases map to TRBD2. V trimming: 2 bases; J trimming: 3 bases; junction bases outside the gene matches: 6. The V gene's germline CDR1 is MGHDK and CDR2 SYGVNS. The CDR3 spans 15 residues. CDR3 region: CASSEPAGGLYEQYF. DNA of the CDR3: TGTGCCAGCAGTGAACCTGCGGGAGGACTCTACGAGCAGTACTTC.

The table lists this clonotype with a count of one. The rearrangement links TRBV19 to TRBJ2-1; 7 bases map to TRBD1. Trimming at V came to 6 bases and at J to 6 bases, leaving 8 bases not matched to a gene. The CDR3 loop spans 14 amino acids. Germline CDR1 is LNHDA and CDR2 is SQIVND (reference sequence). CDR3: CASSTGAPTNEQFF. The DNA for the CDR3 is TGTGCCAGTAGCACAGGGGCCCCCACCAATGAGCAGTTCTTC.

The chain recombines TRBV7-2 with TRBJ2-1; 11 bases fit TRBD2. V was pared by 4 bases and J by 9 bases, with 5 bases of the junction left unmatched. The CDR3 spans 14 residues. The V gene's germline CDR1 is SGHTA and CDR2 FQGNSA. The CDR3 bases are TGTGCCAGCAGCTCGACTAGCGGGGAGGGTGAGCAGTTCTTC. As protein: CASSSTSGEGEQFF.

The genes are TRBV30 and TRBJ1-2; 7 bases line up with TRBD1. The V segment lost 0 bases and the J segment 5 bases; nucleotides outside the gene matches: 3. Germline lookup yields CDR1 GTSNPN and CDR2 SVGIG (reference sequence). The CDR3 totals 13 residues. The CDR3 protein is CAWSVEQGYGYTF. Written as DNA, the CDR3 is TGTGCCTGGAGTGTGGAACAGGGGTATGGCTACACCTTC.

The chain links TRBV3-1 to TRBJ2-6; D unresolved. Germline V gene sequence: CDR1 LGHDT, CDR2 YNNKEL (reference sequence). Trimming left V 2 bases short and J 4 bases short, with 9 bases between. The CDR3 extends over 15 amino acids. CDR3 DNA sequence: TGTGCCAGCAGCCAATCTTACCCCGGGGCCAACGTCCTGACTTTC. Protein sequence: CASSQSYPGANVLTF.

The chain recombines TRBV5-1 with TRBJ2-7; D may be TRBD2 (5 bases). CDR1 and CDR2 (germline): SGHRS, YFSETQ. The ends were cut back, 2 bases at V and 4 bases at J, with 10 bases in the middle. The CDR3 totals 13 residues. The CDR3 reads CASSLGLIYEQYF. CDR3 in DNA: TGCGCCAGCAGCTTAGGACTGATTTACGAGCAGTACTTC.

The chain carries TRBV30 and TRBJ2-2; perhaps TRBD1 as D (6 bases). The CDR3 has 15 residues. V lost 2 bases, J lost 0 bases, and 10 bases lay in between. Per germline, CDR1 GTSNPN and CDR2 SVGIG (reference sequence). CDR3 nucleotides: TGTGCCTGGAGTTGGGACAACGCGAACACCGGGGAGCTGTTTTTT. It encodes CAWSWDNANTGELFF.

The rearrangement uses TRBV11-3 and TRBJ2-3; no definite D call. V was pared by 3 bases and J by 5 bases, with 6 bases between. This CDR3 comprises 12 residues. Germline V gives CDR1 SGHNT, CDR2 YENEEA. The CDR3 DNA reads as TGTGCCAGCAGCTTCCGGAGAGATACGCAGTATTTT. It is translated as CASSFRRDTQYF.

The genes are TRBV7-9 and TRBJ2-5; 9 nucleotides align to TRBD1. Germline lookup yields CDR1 SEHNR and CDR2 FQNEAQ (reference sequence). V shed 5 bases, J shed 5 bases, and the junction held 6 bases outside the gene matches. This CDR3 contains 14 residues. The CDR3 region has the DNA TGTGCCAGCAGCGCGACAGGGGGAGGGGAGACCCAGTACTTC. This gives the protein CASSATGGGETQYF. The full variable domain, completed using reference TRBV7-9 and TRBJ2-5, is DTGVSQNPRHKITKRGQNVTFRCDPISEHNRLYWYRQTLGQGPEFLTYFQNEAQLEKSRLLSDRFSAERPKGSFSTLEIQRTEQGDSAMYLCASSATGGGETQYFGPGTRLLVL.

The V gene is TRBV12-3 or TRBV12-4, the J gene TRBJ1-2; 8 bases are shared with TRBD1. The CDR3 covers 14 residues. The J segment lost 3 bases and the V segment lost 6 bases, leaving 6 bases of the junction unmatched. The CDR3 protein is CASRGTGAYYGYTF. In DNA, the CDR3 is TGTGCCAGCAGGGGGACAGGAGCTTACTATGGCTACACCTTC.

The V call is TRBV12-3 or TRBV12-4, the J call TRBJ2-1, with no clear D. This CDR3 has 15 amino acids. Trimming took off 1 base at V and 0 bases at J, with 7 bases between the two ends. The CDR3 reads CASSLGAFSYNEQFF. CDR3 bases: TGTGCCAGCAGTTTAGGCGCCTTCTCCTACAATGAGCAGTTCTTC.

The chain couples TRBV2 to TRBJ1-2, with D perhaps matching TRBD1 (6 bases). CDR3 length equals 14 residues. Germline CDR1 SNHLY, CDR2 FYNNEI. The V end lost 8 bases, the J end lost 8 bases, and 21 bases lay between the germline ends. The chain's CDR3 is CASSRGPAGEGYTF. CDR3 nucleotide sequence: TGTGCCAGCTCGAGAGGCCCTGCAGGGGAAGGCTACACCTTC.

The rearrangement links TRBV20-1 to TRBJ2-5; 11 bases line up with TRBD2. The CDR3 is made up of 13 amino acids. The germline V gene has CDR1 DFQATT and CDR2 SNEGSKA (reference sequence). The CDR3 coding sequence is TGCTGCGCTAGCGGGGGGTACCAAGAGACCCAGTACTTC. This codes for CCASGGYQETQYF.

The V call is TRBV12-3 or TRBV12-4, the J call TRBJ2-7; tentative D call: TRBD2 (5 bases). V lost 1 base, J lost 3 bases, and 13 bases lay in between. The CDR3 has 15 amino acids. The CDR3 nucleotides read TGTGCCAGCAGTTTAGTGGCGGGCCCTAACTACGAGCAGTACTTC. Translating gives CASSLVAGPNYEQYF.

This sequence joins TRBV24-1 and TRBJ2-2, with D unclear. V gave up 2 bases and J gave up 0 bases, with 3 bases separating them. Per the germline V gene, CDR1 is KGHDR and CDR2 is SFDVKD. The CDR3 extends over 14 amino acids. The CDR3 loop reads CATSDSPNTGELFF. CDR3 DNA sequence: TGTGCCACCAGTGATTCTCCGAACACCGGGGAGCTGTTTTTT.

As concerns this clonotype: One junction end does not reproduce the germline sequence, and a read error may be involved. The chain uses TRBV29-1 and TRBJ2-3, with D maybe TRBD2 (6 bases). There are 14 residues in the CDR3. CDR1 SQVTM and CDR2 ANQGSEA come from the germline V gene. The CDR3 coding sequence is TGCAGCGTCGAAGGACTAACGAGCACAGATACGCAGTATTTT. Translation: CSVEGLTSTDTQYF.

The genes are TRBV30 and TRBJ1-1; maybe TRBD1 (6 bases). This CDR3 spans 16 amino acids. V was clipped by 8 bases and J by 3 bases, with 25 bases between them. Germline assignment: CDR1 GTSNPN and CDR2 SVGIG (reference sequence). CDR3 sequence reads: CAAGRGERVEYTEAFF. CDR3 sequence (DNA): TGTGCCGCCGGGAGGGGGGAGCGGGTGGAGTACACTGAAGCTTTCTTT.

This rearrangement joins TRBV6-2 or TRBV6-3 to TRBJ2-1; TRBD1 matches at 12 bases. J lost 10 bases, V lost 5 bases, and 6 bases had no gene match. CDR3 size: 14 residues. Per the germline V gene, CDR1 is MNHEY and CDR2 is SVGEGT. The CDR3 reads CASSPYGTGGEQFF. The DNA for the CDR3 is TGTGCCAGCAGTCCGTACGGGACAGGGGGCGAGCAGTTCTTC.

V gene TRBV24-1 combines with J gene TRBJ1-1; 7 bases match TRBD1. The V segment lost 7 bases and the J segment 9 bases; nucleotides outside the gene matches: 10. CDR1 and CDR2 (germline): KGHDR, SFDVKD. The length of the CDR3 is 13 residues. This CDR3 is CATRSGTATKAFF. CDR3 sequence (DNA): TGTGCCACCAGAAGCGGGACAGCTACTAAAGCTTTCTTT.

CDR3 coding DNA: TGTGCCAGCAGTGAAGCGACCGGGACAGCCGGTGAAAAACTGTTTTTT. Translation: CASSEATGTAGEKLFF. The chain is built from TRBV2 and TRBJ1-4; 7 nucleotides line up with TRBD1. The V and J ends lost 0 bases and 7 bases, in that order; junction bases with no gene match: 8. Germline-derived CDR1 and CDR2 are SNHLY and FYNNEI. The CDR3 contains 16 residues.

J is TRBJ2-1 and V is TRBV7-2; D is undetermined. CDR1 is SGHTA, CDR2 FQGNSA, per germline. The CDR3 contains 13 residues. Trimming pared 3 bases from V and 2 bases from J, leaving 5 bases between. This chain's CDR3 is CASSLGAYNEQFF. The CDR3 DNA reads as TGTGCCAGCAGCTTGGGCGCCTACAATGAGCAGTTCTTC.

The gene calls are TRBV19 and TRBJ2-2, with 10 bases identical to TRBD2. The ends lost 10 bases at V and 7 bases at J; junction bases unmatched: 12. The CDR3 is made up of 15 amino acids. CDR1 LNHDA and CDR2 SQIVND come from the germline V gene (reference sequence). Written as DNA, the CDR3 is TGTGCCACCTTGACTAGCGGGTTGTCGGTCGGGGAGCTGTTTTTT. Amino acids: CATLTSGLSVGELFF.